Below, 29 T cell receptor beta chains from the same sample are listed, as sequenced in a study of PD-L1 blockade in urothelial cancer. Sequencing used immunoSEQ multiplex PCR; TCRdb keeps in-frame clones, though not all of them. The sample lists 25,000 to 30,000 clones, around 87% occurring once. The material sequenced was PBMCs, taken around atezolizumab (anti-PD-L1) treatment. The receptors were gathered from a man aged 50-59 years with urothelial cancer.

This chain joins TRBV19 and TRBJ2-5; D is perhaps TRBD1 (6 bases). Germline V gives CDR1 LNHDA, CDR2 SQIVND (reference sequence). The V and J ends lost 6 bases and 4 bases respectively, with 18 bases between them. CDR3 size: 15 residues. The CDR3 protein is CASSPQIGGPETQYF. CDR3 nucleotides: TGTGCCAGTAGCCCTCAGATAGGGGGACCAGAGACCCAGTACTTC.

Comment on this clone: This same CDR3 is encoded by further DNA sequences in the sample. The rearrangement links TRBV4-1 to TRBJ2-3; the D is unclear. The length of the CDR3 is 18 residues. Looked up from germline, CDR1 is MGHRA and CDR2 is YSYEKL. Trimming removed 0 bases at V and 0 bases at J, with 16 bases between. The CDR3 here is CASSQDKRRDFSTDTQYF. The CDR3 DNA reads as TGCGCCAGCAGCCAAGATAAGCGCCGCGACTTCAGCACAGATACGCAGTATTTT.

The rearrangement uses TRBV7-2 and TRBJ2-5; 8 nucleotides agree with TRBD2. Trimming removed 1 base from V and 5 bases from J; junction bases left unmatched: 6. Germline V gene lookup returns CDR1 SGHTA and CDR2 FQGNSA. The CDR3 consists of 15 residues. This CDR3 is CASSLDRGRRETQYF. CDR3 coding DNA: TGTGCCAGCAGCTTAGATCGCGGGAGGAGGGAGACCCAGTACTTC.

The chain joins TRBV5-1 to TRBJ2-1; TRBD2 is a possible D gene (6 bases). The CDR3 extends over 13 amino acids. Trimming took off 4 bases at V and 6 bases at J, with 11 bases between the two ends. Germline V gives CDR1 SGHRS, CDR2 YFSETQ. The CDR3 sequence is CASSGGMFNEQFF. CDR3 sequence (DNA): TGCGCCAGCAGCGGAGGGATGTTCAATGAGCAGTTCTTC.

The chain uses TRBV18 and TRBJ2-3, with a possible D match to TRBD1 (7 bases). Germline assignment: CDR1 KGHSH and CDR2 LQKENI. V was clipped by 2 bases and J by 3 bases, with 12 bases between them. The CDR3 has 15 amino acids. CDR3 region: CASSPGRGVTDTQYF. CDR3 bases: TGTGCCAGCTCACCAGGCAGGGGGGTAACAGATACGCAGTATTTT.

The chain is built from TRBV19 and TRBJ2-2; D is uncertain. CDR3 length equals 13 residues. Germline V gene data show CDR1 as LNHDA and CDR2 as SQIVND (reference sequence). V gave up 5 bases and J gave up 0 bases, with 4 bases separating them. DNA of the CDR3: TGTGCCAGTAGTGACACGAACACCGGGGAGCTGTTTTTT. Encoded protein: CASSDTNTGELFF. Filled out from reference TRBV19 and TRBJ2-2, the complete variable domain reads DGGITQSPKYLFRKEGQNVTLSCEQNLNHDAMYWYRQDPGQGLRLIYYSQIVNDFQKGDIAEGYSVSREKKESFPLTVTSAQKNPTAFYLCASSDTNTGELFFGEGSRLTVL.

CDR3 bases: TGTGCCAGCAGACTTAGCGGGCCACAAGAGACCCAGTACTTC. It yields the protein CASRLSGPQETQYF. V usage is TRBV5-4 and J usage is TRBJ2-5, with 7 bases aligning to TRBD2. The CDR3 runs to 14 residues. CDR1 and CDR2 (germline): SGHNT, YYREEE (reference sequence). V lost 5 bases to trimming and J lost 2 bases; unmatched junction nucleotides: 6.

The rearrangement uses TRBV25-1 and TRBJ1-2, with D possibly being TRBD1 (6 bases). CDR1 and CDR2 (germline): MGHDK, SYGVNS. V lost 2 bases and J lost 7, with 14 bases in between. CDR3 length: 14 amino acids. CDR3 loop: CASSEGGRSRGYTF. In DNA form, the CDR3 reads TGTGCCAGCAGTGAAGGGGGCCGCTCGCGTGGCTACACCTTC.

This chain links TRBV7-8 with TRBJ2-7; 10 positions agree with TRBD2. V shed 5 bases, J shed 7 bases, and the junction held 11 bases outside the gene matches. CDR1 and CDR2 (germline): SGHVS, FQNEAQ. There are 15 residues in the CDR3. CDR3 sequence: CASSRSGGGPSEQYF. CDR3 nucleotides: TGTGCCAGCAGCCGGAGCGGGGGGGGCCCTTCGGAGCAGTACTTC.

The V call is TRBV7-9, the J call TRBJ2-5, with 11 bases that match TRBD1. Losses at the gene ends were 5 bases for V and 5 bases for J; bases not matched to a gene: 13. This CDR3 comprises 17 residues. The germline V gene encodes CDR1 SEHNR and CDR2 FQNEAQ (reference sequence). For the CDR3, the DNA is TGTGCCAGCAGCCGAAAACTAGGACAGGGGGCTGGGGAGACCCAGTACTTC. Residues: CASSRKLGQGAGETQYF.

The chain is built from TRBV14 and TRBJ1-1; TRBD1 is a possible D gene (5 bases). The CDR3 extends over 16 amino acids. The V gene lost 4 bases and the J gene lost 0 bases, with 15 bases spanning the gap. In germline, CDR1 is SGHDN, CDR2 FVKESK. CDR3 protein: CASSLLMTALNTEAFF. For the CDR3, the DNA is TGTGCCAGCAGCCTCCTGATGACAGCGCTGAACACTGAAGCTTTCTTT.

The chain recombines TRBV5-4 with TRBJ2-5; weak D call: TRBD1 (5 bases). Germline V lookup: CDR1 SGHNT, CDR2 YYREEE (reference sequence). V shed 4 bases and J shed 2 bases, with 12 bases lying between them. The CDR3 is 14 amino acids. The CDR3 protein is CASSQGRRQETQYF. CDR3 coding DNA: TGTGCCAGCAGCCAGGGTCGGCGGCAAGAGACCCAGTACTTC.

The CDR3 coding sequence is TGTGCCAGCTCACCCAGAGACAGGGTGAACGAGCAGTACTTC. Translated: CASSPRDRVNEQYF. The chain combines TRBV18 with TRBJ2-7, with 7 bases aligning to TRBD1. CDR1 is KGHSH and CDR2 is LQKENI in the germline V gene. The CDR3 runs to 14 residues. Trimming removed 3 bases from V and 5 bases from J; junction bases left unmatched: 7.

The CDR3 region has the DNA TGTGCCAGCAGCCCCAGTTCAGGCCAGCCCCAGCATTTT. Translation gives CASSPSSGQPQHF. V gene TRBV6-1 combines with J gene TRBJ1-5; D not resolved. Trimming took 6 bases from V and 7 from J, leaving 13 bases between them. The CDR3 runs to 13 residues. Germline V CDR1 and CDR2: MNHNS, SASEGT.

V gene TRBV6-1 combines with J gene TRBJ2-1, with no clear D. This CDR3 spans 16 amino acids. Between the trimmed V and J ends, which lost 2 bases and 4 bases, there was a span of 15 bases. In germline, CDR1 is MNHNS, CDR2 SASEGT. CDR3: CASSELVNSLYNEQFF. CDR3 sequence (DNA): TGTGCCAGCAGTGAATTAGTTAACAGCCTTTACAATGAGCAGTTCTTC.

The chain combines TRBV4-2 with TRBJ1-3; no reliable D call. CDR3 length equals 15 residues. The germline V and J ends were trimmed by 6 bases and 0 bases, with 12 bases remaining between them. Germline CDR1 is LGHNA and CDR2 is YNFKEQ. The CDR3 sequence is CASSPAGASGNTIYF. The DNA for the CDR3 is TGTGCCAGCAGTCCAGCAGGTGCCTCTGGAAACACCATATATTTT.

V is TRBV14 and J is TRBJ2-1, with 7 bases that match TRBD2. Trimming cost V 3 bases and J 1 base; bases outside gene matches: 6. Germline lookup yields CDR1 SGHDN and CDR2 FVKESK. This CDR3 comprises 16 residues. CDR3 protein: CASSHTSGKSYNEQFF. DNA of the CDR3: TGTGCCAGCAGCCATACGAGCGGGAAATCCTACAATGAGCAGTTCTTC. Combining the CDR3 with reference TRBV14 and TRBJ2-1 gives the whole variable domain EAGVTQFPSHSVIEKGQTVTLRCDPISGHDNLYWYRRVMGKEIKFLLHFVKESKQDESGMPNNRFLAERTGGTYSTLKVQPAELEDSGVYFCASSHTSGKSYNEQFFGPGTRLTVL.

The J gene is TRBJ2-7, the V gene TRBV4-2; D might be TRBD1 (5 bases). The CDR3 extends over 16 amino acids. Germline V CDR1 and CDR2: LGHNA, YNFKEQ. Trimming shortened V by 0 bases and J by 1 base, and 13 bases separated the two germline ends. The CDR3, as DNA: TGTGCCAGCAGCCAAGATTTAGCAGGGCGGTCCTACGAGCAGTACTTC. It translates to CASSQDLAGRSYEQYF.

Remarks on this clone: The junction and the germline gene differ at one end; a read error may be behind it. The chain has TRBV6-5 and TRBJ2-7; 10 positions match TRBD1. This CDR3 contains 12 residues. Germline-derived CDR1 and CDR2 are MNHEY and SVGAGI. CDR3 DNA sequence: TGTGCCAGCAGTTACTGGACAGGGGGGGAAATCTTC. As protein: CASSYWTGGEIF.

This chain connects TRBV5-5 to TRBJ1-6, with D hard to call. Germline CDR1 and CDR2: SGHKS and YYEKEE (reference sequence). Between the trimmed V and J ends, which lost 0 bases and 7 bases, there was a span of 26 bases. The CDR3 runs to 20 residues. As DNA, the CDR3 is TGTGCCAGCAGCTTGGATGGGCGTACATGGGCCGGACGGGAAAATTCACCCCTCCACTTT. As protein: CASSLDGRTWAGRENSPLHF.

This sequence joins TRBV21-1 and TRBJ2-3; the table's D call, TRBD2, was not checked against the DNA. TRBV21-1 is an annotated pseudogene. The CDR3 extends over 20 amino acids. DNA of the CDR3: TGTGCCAGCAGCAAAGGACAGGGAAGGACTAGCGGGAGAGAGTCCGATACGCAGTATTTT. This sequence encodes CASSKGQGRTSGRESDTQYF.

The rearrangement joins TRBV9 to TRBJ2-1, with 8 bases fitting TRBD2. The junction had 15 bases not matched to a gene; V was cut back by 4 bases and J by 9 bases. This CDR3 region has 16 residues. Germline CDR1 and CDR2: SGDLS and YYNGEE. The CDR3 DNA follows: TGTGCCAGCAGCCCAGCCGGGGCGGGAGGTATTGGTGAGCAGTTCTTC. Translation gives CASSPAGAGGIGEQFF.

This clone came up once. V gene TRBV7-6 combines with J gene TRBJ1-6; D may be TRBD1 (5 bases). This CDR3 has 16 amino acids. The V gene's germline CDR1 is SGHVS and CDR2 FNYEAQ. V gave up 0 bases and J gave up 10 bases, with 16 bases separating them. The CDR3 DNA reads as TGTGCCAGCAGCTTAGCAGGGGCCGGCGTAGGGTCACCCCTCCACTTT. The encoded protein is CASSLAGAGVGSPLHF.

The J gene is TRBJ2-5, the V gene TRBV2, with 8 bases fitting TRBD1. Per the germline V gene, CDR1 is SNHLY and CDR2 is FYNNEI. This CDR3 has 15 amino acids. J lost 1 base, V lost 6 bases, and 7 bases had no gene match. The CDR3 region is CASRYPGGFQETQYF. The CDR3 DNA is TGTGCCAGCAGATATCCAGGGGGCTTCCAAGAGACCCAGTACTTC.

The rearrangement links TRBV29-1 to TRBJ2-7; 7 bases agree with TRBD2. The CDR3 runs 14 residues. In germline, CDR1 is SQVTM, CDR2 ANQGSEA. The V segment lost 6 bases and the J segment 1 base; nucleotides outside the gene matches: 9. The CDR3 region is CSVDGLDGSYEQYF. In DNA, the CDR3 is TGCAGCGTCGATGGACTAGACGGATCCTACGAGCAGTACTTC.

This rearrangement joins TRBV7-6 to TRBJ2-5, with 9 bases fitting TRBD1. Germline CDR1 reads SGHVS; CDR2 reads FNYEAQ. The V and J ends lost 1 base and 4 bases, in that order; junction bases with no gene match: 7. The CDR3 loop spans 16 amino acids. As DNA, the CDR3 is TGTGCCAGCAGCTTAGGGGGACAGGGAGGAGGAGAGACCCAGTACTTC. Amino acids: CASSLGGQGGGETQYF.

CDR3: CASSIRRQETQYF. CDR3 nucleotides: TGTGCCAGTAGTATTCGCAGACAAGAGACCCAGTACTTC. The chain employs TRBV19 and TRBJ2-5; D gene unclear. The CDR3 runs 13 residues. The ends were cut back, 3 bases at V and 2 bases at J, with 7 bases in the middle. CDR1 LNHDA and CDR2 SQIVND come from the germline V gene (reference sequence).

The V call is TRBV6-4, the J call TRBJ1-2, with TRBD1 as a possible D gene (6 bases). V was pared by 10 bases and J by 3 bases, with 9 bases between. CDR1 and CDR2 from the germline V gene are MRHNA and SNTAGT. The CDR3 loop spans 11 amino acids. In DNA form, the CDR3 reads TGTGCCATTACAGGGTACTATGGCTACACCTTC. It specifies CAITGYYGYTF.

The genes are TRBV5-1 and TRBJ2-3, with TRBD1 matching 9 bases. The CDR3 contains 16 residues. With V trimmed by 2 bases and J by 3 bases, 7 bases remained unmatched. In germline, CDR1 is SGHRS, CDR2 YFSETQ. The CDR3 DNA reads TGCGCCAGCAGCTTAACCACAGGGGGCAAGACAGATACGCAGTATTTT. Amino acids: CASSLTTGGKTDTQYF.